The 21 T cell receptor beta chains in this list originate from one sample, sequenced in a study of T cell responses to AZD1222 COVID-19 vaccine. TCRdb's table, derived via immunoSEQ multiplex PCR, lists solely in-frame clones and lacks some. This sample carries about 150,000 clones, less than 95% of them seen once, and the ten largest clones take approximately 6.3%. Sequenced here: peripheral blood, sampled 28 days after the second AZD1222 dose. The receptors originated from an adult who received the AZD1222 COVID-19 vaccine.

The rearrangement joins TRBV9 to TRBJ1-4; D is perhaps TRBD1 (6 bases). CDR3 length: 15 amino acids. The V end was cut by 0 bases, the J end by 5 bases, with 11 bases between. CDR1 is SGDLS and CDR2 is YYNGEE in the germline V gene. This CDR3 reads CASSVGPQGNEKLFF. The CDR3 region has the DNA TGTGCCAGCAGCGTAGGCCCGCAGGGGAATGAAAAACTGTTTTTT.

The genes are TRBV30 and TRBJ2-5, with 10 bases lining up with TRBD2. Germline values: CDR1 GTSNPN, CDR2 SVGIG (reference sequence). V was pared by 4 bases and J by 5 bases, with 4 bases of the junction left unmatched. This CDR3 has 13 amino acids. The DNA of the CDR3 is TGTGCCTGGATTACTAGCGGGGAGGAGACCCAGTACTTC. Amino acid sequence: CAWITSGEETQYF. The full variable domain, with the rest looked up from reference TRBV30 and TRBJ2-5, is SQTIHQWPATLVQPVGSPLSLECTVEGTSNPNLYWYRQAAGRGLQLLFYSVGIGQISSEVPQNLSASRPQDRQFILSSKKLLLSDSGFYLCAWITSGEETQYFGPGTRLLVL.

The CDR3 sequence is CASSPPGSVSYGYTF. The CDR3 DNA is TGTGCCAGCTCACCACCGGGTTCAGTAAGCTATGGCTACACCTTC. This rearrangement joins TRBV18 to TRBJ1-2; D unclear. V was trimmed by 0 bases and J by 4 bases, leaving 12 bases between them. Germline V CDR1 and CDR2: KGHSH, LQKENI. The length of the CDR3 is 15 residues. The full variable domain, its missing parts supplied by reference TRBV18 and TRBJ1-2, is NAGVMQNPRHLVRRRGQEARLRCSPMKGHSHVYWYRQLPEEGLKFMVYLQKENIIDESGMPKERFSAEFPKEGPSILRIQQVVRGDSAAYFCASSPPGSVSYGYTFGSGTRLTVV.

In DNA, the CDR3 is TGTGCCAGCAGTTACGGGCGTAGCGGGGACTCCTACGAGCAGTACTTC. It yields the protein CASSYGRSGDSYEQYF. This chain joins TRBV6-5 and TRBJ2-7; 8 bases are shared with TRBD2. Germline V lookup: CDR1 MNHEY, CDR2 SVGAGI. The CDR3 has 16 amino acids. V lost 2 bases and J lost 0; bases outside the gene matches: 6.

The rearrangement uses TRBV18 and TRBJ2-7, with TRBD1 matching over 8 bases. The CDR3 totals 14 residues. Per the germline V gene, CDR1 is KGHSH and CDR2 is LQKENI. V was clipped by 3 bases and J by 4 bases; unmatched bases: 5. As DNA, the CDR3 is TGTGCCAGCTCACCCCGGGACAGGACATACGAGCAGTACTTC. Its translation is CASSPRDRTYEQYF.

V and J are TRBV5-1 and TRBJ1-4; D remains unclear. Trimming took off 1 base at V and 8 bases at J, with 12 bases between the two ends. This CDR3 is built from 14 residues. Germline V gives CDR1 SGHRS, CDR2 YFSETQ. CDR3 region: CASSLSQAGEKLFF. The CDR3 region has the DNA TGCGCCAGCAGCTTGAGCCAGGCGGGCGAAAAACTGTTTTTT.

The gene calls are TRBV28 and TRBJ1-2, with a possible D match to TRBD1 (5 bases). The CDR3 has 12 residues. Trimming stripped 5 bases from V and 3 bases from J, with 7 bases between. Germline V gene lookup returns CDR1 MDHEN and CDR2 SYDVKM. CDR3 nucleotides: TGTGCCAGCAGTAAACAGGACTATGGCTACACCTTC. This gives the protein CASSKQDYGYTF.

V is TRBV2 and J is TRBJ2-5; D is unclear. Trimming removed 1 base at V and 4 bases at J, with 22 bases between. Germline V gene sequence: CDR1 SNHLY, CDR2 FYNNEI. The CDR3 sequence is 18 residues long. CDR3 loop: CASSEDPDRLIRTETQYF. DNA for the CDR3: TGTGCCAGCAGTGAAGACCCCGACCGTCTAATCAGAACAGAGACCCAGTACTTC.

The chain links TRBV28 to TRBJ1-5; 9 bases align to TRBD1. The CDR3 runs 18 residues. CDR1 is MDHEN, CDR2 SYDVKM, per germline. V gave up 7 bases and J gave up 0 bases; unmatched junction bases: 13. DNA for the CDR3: TGTGCCAGCATGCGGACAGGGGTTTTTCTTAATAGCAATCAGCCCCAGCATTTT. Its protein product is CASMRTGVFLNSNQPQHF.

The DNA for the CDR3 is TGTGCCAGCAGTTTTTTGACTAGCGCCTCCTACGAGCAGTACTTC. Residues: CASSFLTSASYEQYF. The chain has TRBV28 and TRBJ2-7; 8 bases are a match to TRBD2. Trimming took 3 bases from V and 0 from J; bases not matched to a gene: 4. Germline CDR1 is MDHEN and CDR2 is SYDVKM. The CDR3 consists of 15 residues. Full variable domain (outside the CDR3, taken from reference TRBV28 and TRBJ2-7): DVKVTQSSRYLVKRTGEKVFLECVQDMDHENMFWYRQDPGLGLRLIYFSYDVKMKEKGDIPEGYSVSREKKERFSLILESASTNQTSMYLCASSFLTSASYEQYFGPGTRLTVT.

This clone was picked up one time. This CDR3 reads CASSPGITQGNIQYF. Here the CDR3 DNA reads TGTGCCAGCAGCCCAGGGATCACCCAAGGGAACATTCAGTACTTC. This chain connects TRBV7-2 to TRBJ2-4; D is possibly TRBD1 (5 bases). V lost 5 bases and J lost 7, with 18 bases in between. This CDR3 has 15 residues. Germline V CDR1 and CDR2: SGHTA, FQGNSA. Using reference TRBV7-2 and TRBJ2-4 for the parts outside the CDR3, the full variable domain is GAGVSQSPSNKVTEKGKDVELRCDPISGHTALYWYRQSLGQGLEFLIYFQGNSAPDKSGLPSDRFSAERTGGSVSTLTIQRTQQEDSAVYLCASSPGITQGNIQYFGAGTRLSVL.

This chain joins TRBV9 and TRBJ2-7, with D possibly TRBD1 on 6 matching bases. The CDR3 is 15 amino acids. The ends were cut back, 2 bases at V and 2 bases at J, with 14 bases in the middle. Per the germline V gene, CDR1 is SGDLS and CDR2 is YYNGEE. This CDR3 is CASSVRQDSPYEQYF. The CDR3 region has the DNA TGTGCCAGCAGCGTTCGACAGGATTCCCCCTACGAGCAGTACTTC.

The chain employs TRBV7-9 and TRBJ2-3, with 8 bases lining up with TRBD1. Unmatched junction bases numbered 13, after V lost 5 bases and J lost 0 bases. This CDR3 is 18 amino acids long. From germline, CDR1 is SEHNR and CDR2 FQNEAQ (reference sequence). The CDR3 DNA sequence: TGTGCCAGCAGCCGTCGAGTTGGGACAGGAACTAGCACAGATACGCAGTATTTT. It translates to CASSRRVGTGTSTDTQYF.

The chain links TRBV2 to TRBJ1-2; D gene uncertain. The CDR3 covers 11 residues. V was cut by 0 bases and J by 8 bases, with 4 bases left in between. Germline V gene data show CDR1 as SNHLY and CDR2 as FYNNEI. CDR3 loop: CASSEAVGYTF. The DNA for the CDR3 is TGTGCCAGCAGTGAAGCTGTGGGCTACACCTTC.

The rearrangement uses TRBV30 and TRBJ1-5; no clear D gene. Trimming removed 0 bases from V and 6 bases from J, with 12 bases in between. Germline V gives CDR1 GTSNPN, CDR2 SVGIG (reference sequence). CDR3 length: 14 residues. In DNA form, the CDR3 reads TGTGCCTGGAGTGTATCCGGGCTGGGTCAGCCCCAGCATTTT. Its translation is CAWSVSGLGQPQHF.

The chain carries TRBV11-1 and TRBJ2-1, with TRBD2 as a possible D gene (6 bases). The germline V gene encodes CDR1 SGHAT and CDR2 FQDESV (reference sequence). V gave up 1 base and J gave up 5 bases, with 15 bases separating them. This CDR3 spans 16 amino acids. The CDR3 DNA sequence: TGTGCCAGCAGCTTAGGAGGTCTAGCGAATGACAATGAGCAGTTCTTC. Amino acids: CASSLGGLANDNEQFF.

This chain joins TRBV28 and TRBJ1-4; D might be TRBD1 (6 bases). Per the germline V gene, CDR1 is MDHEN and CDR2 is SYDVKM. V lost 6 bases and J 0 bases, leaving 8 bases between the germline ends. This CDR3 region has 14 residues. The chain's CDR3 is CASSYRATNEKLFF. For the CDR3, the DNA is TGTGCCAGCAGCTACAGGGCAACTAATGAAAAACTGTTTTTT.

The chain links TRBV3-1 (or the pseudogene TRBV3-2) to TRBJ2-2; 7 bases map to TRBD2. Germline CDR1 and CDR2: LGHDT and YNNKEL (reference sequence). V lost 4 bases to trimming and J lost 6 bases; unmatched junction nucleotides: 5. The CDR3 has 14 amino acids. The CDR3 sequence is CASSLTGRAGELFF. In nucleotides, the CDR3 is TGTGCCAGCAGCCTCACGGGGAGGGCCGGGGAGCTGTTTTTT.

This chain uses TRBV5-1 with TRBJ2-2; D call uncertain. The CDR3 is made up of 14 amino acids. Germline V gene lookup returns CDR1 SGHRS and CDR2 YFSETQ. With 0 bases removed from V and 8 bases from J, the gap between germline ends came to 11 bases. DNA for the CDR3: TGCGCCAGCAGCTTGGACAAGCTAAGAGGGGAGCTGTTTTTT. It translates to CASSLDKLRGELFF.

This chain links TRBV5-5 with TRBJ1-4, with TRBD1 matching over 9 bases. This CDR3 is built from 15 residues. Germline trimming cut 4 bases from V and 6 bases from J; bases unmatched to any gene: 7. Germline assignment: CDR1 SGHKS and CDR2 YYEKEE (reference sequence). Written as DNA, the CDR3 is TGTGCCAGCAGCAGGACAGGGGACAGTTATGAAAAACTGTTTTTT. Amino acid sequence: CASSRTGDSYEKLFF.

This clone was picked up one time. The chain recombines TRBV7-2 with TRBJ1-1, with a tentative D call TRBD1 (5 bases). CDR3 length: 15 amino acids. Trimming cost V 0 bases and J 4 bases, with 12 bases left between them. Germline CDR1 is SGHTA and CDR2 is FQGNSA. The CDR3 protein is CASSLATAQSTEAFF. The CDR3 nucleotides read TGTGCCAGCAGCTTAGCGACAGCTCAGAGCACTGAAGCTTTCTTT.